The rows below give T cell receptor beta chains drawn from one sample of a study of identical twins. MiXCR, applied by TCRdb to the 5' RACE reads, yields one record per CDR3 protein. The table has roughly 1,500,000 distinct CDR3 sequences, around 33% seen once. Sequenced sample: cord blood. The receptors stem from a newborn girl in good health. Both conserved end residues are part of each CDR3. The D gene is left open where the match is weak. Some rows mark clone size as missing; the rest say once, few, many or name a class of expanded clone.

>TRBV12-3/TRBV12-4|TRBJ2-3|few|NA
TGTGCCAGCAGTTGGGGACGGGTTCGATCGCAGTATTTT
CASSWGRVRSQYF
>TRBV5-1|TRBJ2-5|many|TRBD2
TGCGCCAGCAGCTCGACTAGCCTACAAGAGACCCAGTACTTC
CASSSTSLQETQYF
>TRBV4-1|TRBJ2-1|NA|TRBD2
TGCGCCAGCAGCCAAGGACGGGGGGGCTTAAACCACAATGAGCAGTTCTTC
CASSQGRGGLNHNEQFF
>TRBV11-2|TRBJ1-2|few|NA
TGTGCCAGCAGCTTAGATCCCGGGACAACCCTAAACTATGGCTACACCTTC
CASSLDPGTTLNYGYTF
>TRBV20-1|TRBJ2-3|NA|TRBD2
TGCAGTGCCGGACTAGCGGGGCTGCCGGATACGCAGTATTTT
CSAGLAGLPDTQYF
>TRBV19|TRBJ2-7|NA|TRBD1
TGTGCCAGTAGTATGGGACAGGATCCCTACGAGCAGTACTTC
CASSMGQDPYEQYF
>TRBV29-1|TRBJ2-3|NA|TRBD2
TGCAGCGTTGAACTAGCGGGATTCACAGATACGCAGTATTTT
CSVELAGFTDTQYF
>TRBV10-2|TRBJ2-7|NA|NA
TGCGCCAGCAGTGATCAGCTTTACGAGCAGTACTTC
CASSDQLYEQYF
>TRBV3-1|TRBJ2-3|NA|TRBD1
TGTGCCAGCAGCTCCGGGACAGGGAAGGTTACGCAGTATTTT
CASSSGTGKVTQYF
>TRBV4-1|TRBJ1-1|NA|NA
TGCGCCAGCAGCCAAGGTCCGCTAGGGGGGTCCCCTGAAGCTTTCTTT
CASSQGPLGGSPEAFF
>TRBV7-9|TRBJ1-2|NA|NA
TGTGCCAGCAATATTGGGGACTATGGCTACACCTTC
CASNIGDYGYTF
>TRBV5-1|TRBJ2-3|NA|NA
TGCGCCAGCAGCTCCCGGACACTCGCCACAGATACGCAGTATTTT
CASSSRTLATDTQYF
>TRBV19|TRBJ2-1|NA|TRBD2
TGTGCCAGTAGTATGTCGGGCGGGAGGGCCGGAAATGAGCAGTTCTTC
CASSMSGGRAGNEQFF
>TRBV6-6|TRBJ2-3|NA|NA
TGTGCCAGCAGTTACCCACCGACCCCGGGCACAGATACGCAGTATTTT
CASSYPPTPGTDTQYF
>TRBV12-5|TRBJ2-1|NA|TRBD2
TGTGCTAGTGGTTTGGTACTAGCGGGGGGAGGGAATGAGCAGTTCTTC
CASGLVLAGGGNEQFF
>TRBV20-1|TRBJ1-1|NA|TRBD1
TGCAGTGCTAGATCCCGGACAGGGTATTTCACTGAAGCTTTCTTT
CSARSRTGYFTEAFF
>TRBV4-1|TRBJ2-7|NA|TRBD2
TGCGCCAGCAGCCTAGCGGGAGGAACGGGGTACGAGCAGTACTTC
CASSLAGGTGYEQYF